Reported below is one TCR beta chain. Its antigen is unknown. This PCR relied on a set of 60 Vbeta primers and 13 Jbeta primers. Profiled with immunoSEQ multiplex PCR; TCRdb holds only in-frame clones, not every one. The data contain about 120,000 clones, about three quarters of them singletons. This sample was included in a study of cytomegalovirus exposure and HLA in healthy donors. Findings of the study overall: A few CMV-associated chains proved CMV antigen-specific in vitro. Later analysis identified a missense DCLRE1C variant that was linked to TCR beta V- and J-gene trimming.

The CDR3 contains 13 residues. The V gene lost 5 bases and the J gene lost 4 bases, with 11 bases spanning the gap. The germline gives CDR1 MNHEY, CDR2 SVGAGI. The sequenced sample consisted of PBMCs. This sequence joins TRBV6-5 and TRBJ1-2; tentative D call: TRBD1 (6 bases). This receptor was taken from a man aged 55 to 70 in good health and CMV-seropositive. CDR3 nucleotide sequence: TGTGCCAGCAGTGAACAGGGTCTCTATGGCTACACCTTC. Its protein product is CASSEQGLYGYTF.